The present T cell receptor beta chain was sequenced within a study of blood T cell repertoires in COVID-19. Study-wide context: Samples representing acute and convalescent COVID-19 were sourced from the United States, Italy and Spain. The analysed material was cDNA or gDNA that came from T cells, B-cell-depleted T cells, or PBMCs.

The authors' processing: Amplification of reference gene primers was used by the study to estimate nucleated cell counts. Repertoires were generated with immunoSEQ multiplex PCR, while TCRdb's copy carries only in-frame clones and drops some. The V and J calls and clone size come from that table; D and trimming were worked out from the DNA. The sample records about 68,000 clones, approximately 90% being singletons. The CDR3 loop spans 14 amino acids. The germline V gene encodes CDR1 PRHDT and CDR2 FYEKMQ (reference sequence). V was pared by 4 bases and J by 7 bases, with 14 bases between. The sequence was obtained from a human donor in a cohort sampled during active COVID-19. The V and J genes are TRBV13 and TRBJ2-1; D perhaps matches TRBD1 (6 bases). The sequencing input was peripheral blood. The CDR3 region is CASSWQGPRNEQFF. The CDR3, as DNA: TGTGCCAGCAGCTGGCAGGGGCCGCGTAATGAGCAGTTCTTC.